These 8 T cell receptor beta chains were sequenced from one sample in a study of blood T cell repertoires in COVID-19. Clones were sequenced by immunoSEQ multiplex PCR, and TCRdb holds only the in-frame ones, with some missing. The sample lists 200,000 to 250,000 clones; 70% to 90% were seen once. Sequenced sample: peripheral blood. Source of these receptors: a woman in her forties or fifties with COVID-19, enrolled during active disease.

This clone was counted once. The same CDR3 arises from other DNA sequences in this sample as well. CDR3: CAWGDRGNEKLFF. CDR3 DNA: TGTGCCTGGGGGGACAGGGGGAATGAAAAACTGTTTTTT. This chain connects TRBV30 to TRBJ1-4, with TRBD1 matching over 11 bases. With 5 bases clipped from V and 5 bases from J, the junction kept 1 base outside the gene matches. This CDR3 is built from 13 residues. Germline CDR1 GTSNPN, CDR2 SVGIG (reference sequence).

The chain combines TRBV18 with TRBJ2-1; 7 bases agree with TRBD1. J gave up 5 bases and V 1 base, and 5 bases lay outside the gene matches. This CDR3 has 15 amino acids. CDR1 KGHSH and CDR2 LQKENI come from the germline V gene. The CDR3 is CASSPRQGLDNEQFF. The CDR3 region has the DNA TGTGCCAGCTCACCACGACAGGGATTGGACAATGAGCAGTTCTTC.

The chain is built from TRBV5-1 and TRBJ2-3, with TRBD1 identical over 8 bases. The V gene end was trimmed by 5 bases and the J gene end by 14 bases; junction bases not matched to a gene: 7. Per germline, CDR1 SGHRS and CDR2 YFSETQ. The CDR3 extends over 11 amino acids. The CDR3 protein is CASSLQGARYF. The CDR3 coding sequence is TGCGCCAGCAGTCTTCAGGGGGCGAGGTATTTT.

CDR3 in DNA: TGTGCCAGCATCCCCCGAGGGGGGGCCGACGGCGAGCAGTACGTC. This sequence encodes CASIPRGGADGEQYV. This chain links TRBV6-5 with TRBJ2-7, with a tentative D call TRBD2 (7 bases). Trimming cost V 7 bases and J 6 bases, with 22 bases left between them. This CDR3 spans 15 amino acids. Looked up from germline, CDR1 is MNHEY and CDR2 is SVGAGI.

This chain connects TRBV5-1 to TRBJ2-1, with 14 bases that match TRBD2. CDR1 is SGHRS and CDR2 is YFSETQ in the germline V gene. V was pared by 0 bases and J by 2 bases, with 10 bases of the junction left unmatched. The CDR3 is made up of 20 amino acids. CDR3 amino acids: CASSLVRLAGGLSPYNEQFF. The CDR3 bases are TGCGCCAGCAGCTTGGTCCGACTAGCGGGGGGGCTAAGCCCCTACAATGAGCAGTTCTTC.

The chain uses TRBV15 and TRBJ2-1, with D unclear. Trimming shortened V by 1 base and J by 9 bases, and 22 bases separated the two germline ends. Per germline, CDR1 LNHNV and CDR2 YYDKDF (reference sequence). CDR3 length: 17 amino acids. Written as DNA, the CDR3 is TGTGCCACCAGCAGAGGATCGGGTAGCCCCAAAGGTTTTGAGCAGTTCTTC. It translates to CATSRGSGSPKGFEQFF.

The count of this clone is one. CDR3 nucleotides: TGTGCCAGCAGCTTCCGAGCTACGCAGTATTTT. Its translation: CASSFRATQYF. The V call is TRBV5-4, the J call TRBJ2-3; D unclear. Germline V gives CDR1 SGHNT, CDR2 YYREEE (reference sequence). The length of the CDR3 is 11 residues. V lost 2 bases to trimming and J lost 8 bases, with 6 bases between them.

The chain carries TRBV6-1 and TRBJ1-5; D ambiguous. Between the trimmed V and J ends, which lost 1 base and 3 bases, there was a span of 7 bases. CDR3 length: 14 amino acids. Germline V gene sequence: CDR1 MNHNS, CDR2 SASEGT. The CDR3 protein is CASSEGPFNQPQHF. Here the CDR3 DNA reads TGTGCCAGCAGTGAAGGGCCTTTCAATCAGCCCCAGCATTTT.